This T cell receptor (beta chain) was retrieved from a study of CD8 T cells in ankylosing spondylitis. Findings and caveats of the study: Roughly 8 highly homologous variants made up a TCR beta motif, and this motif appeared characteristic of ankylosing spondylitis blood. Reports say disease-linked clones showed up significantly more in matched ankylosing spondylitis synovial fluid. Within peripheral blood, clones linked to disease were CD8+ and relatively rare.

With respect to this clonotype: Its antigen is unidentified.

Researchers built TCR beta libraries using quantitative 5'-RACE with molecular barcodes. TCRdb passed the 5' RACE reads through MiXCR, listing each CDR3 protein once. The sample gives just over 300,000 distinct CDR3 sequences, around 21% of which show up once; about 3.7% is in the top ten. The clonotype was recovered from a female donor with ankylosing spondylitis or in good health (not recorded which). The sequencing sample was made of blood, either unsorted or a sorted T cell fraction (not recorded which).

CDR3 sequence reads: CASGLIRETQYF. CDR3 nucleotides: TGTGCTAGTGGTCTGATTCGAGAGACCCAGTACTTC. V gene TRBV12-5 combines with J gene TRBJ2-5; D gene ambiguous. The germline V gene encodes CDR1 LGHNT and CDR2 FRNRAP. This CDR3 is built from 12 residues. Deletions cut 5 bases from V and 4 bases from J, with 8 bases between.